This T cell receptor (beta chain) emerged from a study of blood T cell repertoires in COVID-19. Overall study: T cells, B-cell-depleted T cells, or PBMCs supplied cDNA or gDNA.

As handled by the study authors: By means of reference gene primer amplification, nucleated cell counts were estimated. Generated by immunoSEQ multiplex PCR, the TCRdb table keeps only in-frame clones and is missing some. That table is the source of V, J and clone size, and D and trimming were worked out from the DNA. The sample comprises more than 55,000 clones, almost 80% of which are singletons, and 3.2% rests with the top ten. The CDR3 has 13 residues. Germline V gene data show CDR1 as MNHEY and CDR2 as SVGAGI. V shed 8 bases and J shed 1 base, with 11 bases lying between them. The TCR sequence derives from a man aged 60 to 69 with acute or convalescent COVID-19. The chain couples TRBV6-5 to TRBJ2-5; D might be TRBD2 (5 bases). Sequenced input: peripheral blood. CDR3: CASRRPAQETQYF. As DNA, the CDR3 is TGTGCCAGCCGGAGGCCGGCCCAAGAGACCCAGTACTTC.